A single sample is the source of the 19 T cell receptor beta chains below, sequenced in a study of blood T cell repertoires in COVID-19. Measured with immunoSEQ multiplex PCR; TCRdb has only the in-frame clones, and not every one. The sample contains approximately 98,000 clones, over 70% of which appear only once. Sequences were obtained from peripheral blood. The receptors originated from a woman aged 80 or over with acute or convalescent COVID-19.

The rearrangement joins TRBV24-1 to TRBJ1-5; D not resolved. CDR3 size: 13 residues. The germline V and J ends were trimmed by 5 bases and 3 bases, with 7 bases remaining between them. Germline V lookup: CDR1 KGHDR, CDR2 SFDVKD. The CDR3 loop reads CATSAVNNQPQHF. In DNA, the CDR3 is TGTGCCACCAGTGCGGTAAACAATCAGCCCCAGCATTTT.

The J gene is TRBJ1-5, the V gene TRBV7-8; TRBD1 matches at 8 bases. This CDR3 has 13 amino acids. V shed 5 bases, J shed 5 bases, and the junction held 2 bases outside the gene matches. CDR1 SGHVS and CDR2 FQNEAQ come from the germline V gene. The CDR3 sequence is CASSEDRDQPQHF. DNA of the CDR3: TGTGCCAGCAGCGAGGACAGGGATCAGCCCCAGCATTTT.

V is TRBV18 and J is TRBJ1-3, with D perhaps matching TRBD1 (6 bases). CDR3 length: 16 amino acids. The V end was cut by 2 bases, the J end by 3 bases, with 14 bases between. CDR1 and CDR2 from the germline V gene are KGHSH and LQKENI. The CDR3 DNA follows: TGTGCCAGCTCACCAAACTCAGGGGCGGATGGAAACACCATATATTTT. It is translated as CASSPNSGADGNTIYF.

This clone has only a few counts. The gene calls are TRBV28 and TRBJ1-1; 12 nucleotides match TRBD1. J lost 1 base, V lost 2 bases, and 5 bases had no gene match. The germline V gene encodes CDR1 MDHEN and CDR2 SYDVKM. The CDR3 contains 17 residues. The CDR3 nucleotides are TGTGCCAGCAGTTTACCGGGACAGGGGGCCGGGAACACTGAAGCTTTCTTT. Protein sequence: CASSLPGQGAGNTEAFF.

The chain employs TRBV5-4 and TRBJ2-1, with 13 nucleotides matching TRBD2. J gave up 1 base and V 4 bases, and 5 bases lay outside the gene matches. The germline CDR1 and CDR2 sequences are SGHNT and YYREEE (reference sequence). The CDR3 has 17 amino acids. The CDR3 coding sequence is TGTGCCAGCAGCCCCCGACTAGCGGGGGGTTCCTACAATGAGCAGTTCTTC. Residues: CASSPRLAGGSYNEQFF. The full variable domain, in which reference TRBV5-4 and TRBJ2-1 provide the parts outside the CDR3, is ETGVTQSPTHLIKTRGQQVTLRCSSQSGHNTVSWYQQALGQGPQFIFQYYREEENGRGNFPPRFSGLQFPNYSSELNVNALELDDSALYLCASSPRLAGGSYNEQFFGPGTRLTVL.

J is TRBJ1-4 and V is TRBV2, with D possibly matching TRBD1 (6 bases). The germline V gene encodes CDR1 SNHLY and CDR2 FYNNEI. The CDR3 is 17 residues long. Between the trimmed V and J ends, which lost 0 bases and 4 bases, there was a span of 15 bases. CDR3 DNA sequence: TGTGCCAGCAGTGAAGCGCTAGGGACAAATAATAATGAAAAACTGTTTTTT. Translated: CASSEALGTNNNEKLFF.

J is TRBJ2-1 and V is TRBV11-2; 7 bases match TRBD2. The V gene end was trimmed by 5 bases and the J gene end by 10 bases; junction bases not matched to a gene: 2. The length of the CDR3 is 11 residues. Per germline, CDR1 SGHAT and CDR2 FQNNGV. The CDR3 reads CASSLSGEQFF. The CDR3, as DNA: TGTGCCAGCAGCCTTAGCGGGGAGCAGTTCTTC. The variable domain in full, with the rest retrieved from reference TRBV11-2 and TRBJ2-1, is EAGVAQSPRYKIIEKRQSVAFWCNPISGHATLYWYQQILGQGPKLLIQFQNNGVVDDSQLPKDRFSAERLKGVDSTLKIQPAKLEDSAVYLCASSLSGEQFFGPGTRLTVL.

The chain employs TRBV6-5 and TRBJ1-2; tentative D call: TRBD1 (5 bases). Germline V gene sequence: CDR1 MNHEY, CDR2 SVGAGI. Trimming removed 4 bases at V and 4 bases at J, with 7 bases between. The CDR3 is 12 residues long. In DNA form, the CDR3 reads TGTGCCAGCAGTTCTGACAGCTATGGCTACACCTTC. This sequence encodes CASSSDSYGYTF.

The rearrangement links TRBV5-1 to TRBJ1-6; D gene unclear. Trimming stripped 3 bases from V and 3 bases from J, with 7 bases between. The CDR3 contains 14 residues. Germline assignment: CDR1 SGHRS and CDR2 YFSETQ. CDR3 region: CASSSPLYNSPLHF. In DNA, the CDR3 is TGCGCCAGCAGCTCCCCTCTCTATAATTCACCCCTCCACTTT. The complete variable domain, with remaining parts taken from reference TRBV5-1 and TRBJ1-6, reads KAGVTQTPRYLIKTRGQQVTLSCSPISGHRSVSWYQQTPGQGLQFLFEYFSETQRNKGNFPGRFSGRQFSNSRSEMNVSTLELGDSALYLCASSSPLYNSPLHFGNGTRLTVT.

The V gene is TRBV20-1, the J gene TRBJ1-2, with unresolved D. Germline loops: CDR1 DFQATT, CDR2 SNEGSKA (reference sequence). CDR3 length equals 13 residues. V was shortened by 3 bases and J by 1 base, with 9 bases between the two germline ends. The DNA of the CDR3 is TGCAGTGCTAGTATTGCAGTTAACTATGGCTACACCTTC. Its translation: CSASIAVNYGYTF.

This clone has only a few counts. J is TRBJ1-2 and V is TRBV28; possible D gene TRBD1, 6 bases. Germline V lookup: CDR1 MDHEN, CDR2 SYDVKM. The V end lost 8 bases, the J end lost 4 bases, and 14 bases lay between the germline ends. The length of the CDR3 is 13 residues. The CDR3 loop reads CASFSRTAYGYTF. The CDR3 region has the DNA TGTGCCAGCTTTTCCAGGACAGCCTATGGCTACACCTTC.

The V and J genes are TRBV10-2 and TRBJ1-5, with TRBD1 identical over 7 bases. This CDR3 spans 13 amino acids. Germline V gene data show CDR1 as WSHSY and CDR2 as SAAADI. J lost 3 bases, V lost 8 bases, and 4 bases had no gene match. DNA for the CDR3: TGCGCCAGCCGGGGACAGTTCAATCAGCCCCAGCATTTT. It translates to CASRGQFNQPQHF.

J is TRBJ1-2 and V is TRBV6-5; the D is unclear. The germline V gene encodes CDR1 MNHEY and CDR2 SVGAGI. The CDR3 sequence is 14 residues long. The V end lost 0 bases, the J end lost 8 bases, and 13 bases lay between the germline ends. The CDR3 sequence: CASSYSRAERGYTF. The CDR3 DNA reads as TGTGCCAGCAGTTACTCGAGGGCAGAACGAGGCTACACCTTC.

This sequence joins TRBV3-1 (or the pseudogene TRBV3-2) and TRBJ2-6; TRBD2 might be the D (6 bases). This CDR3 is 18 amino acids long. Germline V gene sequence: CDR1 LGHDT, CDR2 YNNKEL (reference sequence). Between the trimmed V and J ends, which lost 0 bases and 0 bases, there was a span of 12 bases. CDR3 sequence: CASSQEEDYYSGANVLTF. The DNA for the CDR3 is TGTGCCAGCAGCCAAGAGGAGGACTACTACTCTGGGGCCAACGTCCTGACTTTC.

The chain links TRBV28 to TRBJ1-1, with 8 bases that match TRBD1. The CDR3 length is 16 residues. The V gene end was trimmed by 3 bases and the J gene end by 3 bases; junction bases not matched to a gene: 9. CDR1 and CDR2 (germline): MDHEN, SYDVKM. The CDR3 is CASSFRTGNVDTEAFF. The DNA for the CDR3 is TGTGCCAGCAGTTTTAGGACAGGGAACGTGGACACTGAAGCTTTCTTT.

The chain links TRBV19 to TRBJ2-7; the match to TRBD1 covers 8 bases. V lost 1 base and J lost 4; bases outside the gene matches: 6. The CDR3 is 15 amino acids. CDR1 and CDR2 from the germline V gene are LNHDA and SQIVND (reference sequence). The CDR3 loop reads CASSIAWDRRYEQYF. The CDR3 DNA reads TGTGCCAGTAGTATAGCCTGGGACAGGAGGTACGAGCAGTACTTC. Filled out from reference TRBV19 and TRBJ2-7, the complete variable domain reads DGGITQSPKYLFRKEGQNVTLSCEQNLNHDAMYWYRQDPGQGLRLIYYSQIVNDFQKGDIAEGYSVSREKKESFPLTVTSAQKNPTAFYLCASSIAWDRRYEQYFGPGTRLTVT.

The J gene is TRBJ2-3, the V gene TRBV7-8; 8 bases agree with TRBD1. The length of the CDR3 is 15 residues. Trimming took 1 base from V and 4 from J; bases not matched to a gene: 4. Per the germline V gene, CDR1 is SGHVS and CDR2 is FQNEAQ. The CDR3 is CASSLDLQGADTQYF. In DNA form, the CDR3 reads TGTGCCAGCAGCTTAGATCTACAGGGGGCAGATACGCAGTATTTT. The whole variable domain, remainder taken from reference TRBV7-8 and TRBJ2-3, is GAGVSQSPRYKVAKRGQDVALRCDPISGHVSLFWYQQALGQGPEFLTYFQNEAQLDKSGLPSDRFFAERPEGSVSTLKIQRTQQEDSAVYLCASSLDLQGADTQYFGPGTRLTVL.

The chain joins TRBV10-3 to TRBJ2-2, with TRBD2 matching over 8 bases. Trimming took 0 bases from V and 7 from J; bases not matched to a gene: 4. This CDR3 spans 15 amino acids. Germline assignment: CDR1 ENHRY and CDR2 SYGVKD. For the CDR3, the DNA is TGTGCCATCAGTGAGTCGAGCGGGGGAAGCGGGGAGCTGTTTTTT. Translation gives CAISESSGGSGELFF.

V gene TRBV7-9 combines with J gene TRBJ1-2; D remains ambiguous. This CDR3 is built from 11 residues. V was pared by 5 bases and J by 5 bases, with 6 bases between. Germline values: CDR1 SEHNR, CDR2 FQNEAQ (reference sequence). The CDR3 DNA reads TGTGCCAGCAGCCCCGGGTATGGCTACACCTTC. Amino acid sequence: CASSPGYGYTF.